This T cell receptor (beta chain) was sequenced during a study of T-cell reconstitution after alpha-beta-depleted transplantation in children. Study-level points and caveats: Counts and diversity of T cells one year after transplant came mostly from newly produced T cells. Several hundred rapidly expanded clones from non-depleted graft cells reportedly supplied alpha-beta T cells about two months post-transplant.

This clonotype has more than one count but fewer than ten. Its specificity is not known. Unique molecular identifiers were incorporated when the TCRbeta library was constructed. From the PCR reads, TCRdb called clonotypes with MiXCR, one entry per CDR3 protein. This sample has hundreds of thousands of distinct CDR3 sequences, with 10% to 15% found just once. The sequence came from a male patient aged 10 to 17 who had a stem cell transplant for acute myeloid leukemia, so the T cells may come from the graft donor. This specimen was PBMCs, mostly from graft donor cells, taken 360 days after TCRalphabeta/CD19-depleted stem cell transplant.

The CDR3 loop is CATSDPRVGSYEQYF. The CDR3 nucleotides are TGTGCCACCAGTGACCCCCGTGTGGGGAGCTACGAGCAGTACTTC. The V gene is TRBV24-1, the J gene TRBJ2-7; tentatively, D is TRBD2 (5 bases). Trimming left V 4 bases short and J 3 bases short, with 15 bases between. This CDR3 has 15 residues. Germline V gene lookup returns CDR1 KGHDR and CDR2 SFDVKD.